The present entry profiles one T cell receptor beta chain with its context. Its antigen is undetermined. The junction departs from the called germline gene at one end, perhaps through a read error. This entry belongs to a study of tumor-infiltrating lymphocytes in glioblastoma multiforme. Notes on the study in general: The TCR and somatic mutation analysis included just one glioblastoma patient. The T cells in this sample were not sorted into functional subsets.

Germline lookup yields CDR1 MGHRA and CDR2 YSYEKL. This CDR3 is 14 amino acids long. Multiple V-beta primers and a C-beta primer amplified TCRB from RNA. TCRB cDNA was made from 0.5 ug total RNA. These TCRB libraries lack any described unique molecular identifiers. MiXCR, applied by TCRdb to the multiplex PCR reads, yields one record per CDR3 protein. This table holds about 32,000 distinct CDR3 sequences, about 58% found once. The V and J genes are TRBV4-1 and TRBJ2-3, with D possibly matching TRBD2 (6 bases). This receptor was obtained from a male donor with glioblastoma. The sequenced material came from brain tumor tissue. The chain's CDR3 is CASCQAGRIDTQYF. The CDR3 coding sequence is TGCGCCAGCTGCCAAGCGGGTCGCATAGATACGCAGTATTTT.